The 2 T cell receptor beta chains given below trace back to one sample, sequenced in a study of OX40 agonist ivuxolimab in advanced cancers. Method: immunoSEQ multiplex PCR; TCRdb's copy keeps in-frame clones and lacks some. The sample includes about 26,000 clones, 79% seen only once; the top ten take 33%. The source material was CD4+ or CD8+ T cells sorted from blood, sampled in a trial of the OX40 agonist ivuxolimab. These receptors all stem from an adult with an advanced solid tumor such as melanoma, head and neck, liver or kidney cancer.

DNA of the CDR3: TGTGCCAGCAGCTTAGAGGGGTGGGCGCTTAGACCCTACAATGAGCAGTTCTTC. Its translation is CASSLEGWALRPYNEQFF. V gene TRBV7-9 combines with J gene TRBJ2-1; perhaps TRBD1 as D (5 bases). Germline V gives CDR1 SEHNR, CDR2 FQNEAQ (reference sequence). V was cut by 1 base and J by 2 bases, with 18 bases left in between. CDR3 length: 18 amino acids.

The chain joins TRBV7-6 to TRBJ2-1; D unresolved. The CDR3 sequence is 18 residues long. Germline V gene lookup returns CDR1 SGHVS and CDR2 FNYEAQ. Trimming removed 0 bases from V and 6 bases from J, with 21 bases in between. The CDR3 here is CASSLAFGVTTRANEQFF. In nucleotides, the CDR3 is TGTGCCAGCAGCTTAGCGTTTGGTGTCACCACTCGGGCCAATGAGCAGTTCTTC.